A single sample gave rise to the 13 T cell receptor beta chains below, sequenced in a study of blood T cell repertoires in COVID-19 (dated by TCRdb to 2018 to 2020). The protocol used for the library was the immunoSEQ multiplex PCR assay. TCRdb holds this immuneACCESS table with in-frame rearrangements only. Some clones are missing; in checked studies, unresolved V genes explain under half, and the rest has no known cause. The sample table contains 72,000 or so clones; only one count was recorded for about 81% of them. Around a tenth of the sample goes to the ten largest clones. The material sequenced was peripheral blood. The source is a human donor in a cohort sampled during active COVID-19.

J is TRBJ2-3 and V is TRBV29-1; TRBD2 agrees at 11 bases. Trimming took 5 bases from V and 1 from J; bases not matched to a gene: 5. This CDR3 contains 15 residues. The germline V gene encodes CDR1 SQVTM and CDR2 ANQGSEA. CDR3 coding DNA: TGCAGCGTTAACGGACTAGCGGGTCGCACAGATACGCAGTATTTT. Translating it yields CSVNGLAGRTDTQYF.

The V and J genes are TRBV9 and TRBJ1-2; 7 bases agree with TRBD1. With V trimmed by 3 bases and J by 5 bases, 4 bases remained unmatched. Germline V gives CDR1 SGDLS, CDR2 YYNGEE. The CDR3 is 13 amino acids. The CDR3 loop is CASSDGTAYGYTF. Here the CDR3 DNA reads TGTGCCAGCAGCGATGGGACAGCTTATGGCTACACCTTC.

The V call is TRBV27, the J call TRBJ1-5; 7 nucleotides line up with TRBD1. The germline gives CDR1 MNHEY, CDR2 SMNVEV (reference sequence). The CDR3 loop spans 13 amino acids. With V trimmed by 3 bases and J by 5 bases, 1 base remained unmatched. The CDR3 here is CASSLGTDQPQHF. CDR3 DNA: TGTGCCAGCAGTTTGGGGACAGATCAGCCCCAGCATTTT.

The chain couples TRBV5-5 to TRBJ2-7; D perhaps matches TRBD1 (5 bases). Germline loops: CDR1 SGHKS, CDR2 YYEKEE (reference sequence). V was pared by 7 bases and J by 2 bases, with 10 bases between. This CDR3 comprises 12 residues. In DNA, the CDR3 is TGTGCCAGCGGCCCAGGGCCCTACGAGCAGTACTTC. Translation gives CASGPGPYEQYF.

Written as DNA, the CDR3 is TGTGCCAGCAGCGCCCCACTGGAGATAGCGCAGTATTTT. This codes for CASSAPLEIAQYF. The rearrangement joins TRBV9 to TRBJ2-3; D is unresolved. V was shortened by 3 bases and J by 10 bases, with 15 bases between the two germline ends. The CDR3 covers 13 residues. CDR1 and CDR2 from the germline V gene are SGDLS and YYNGEE.

V gene TRBV11-2 combines with J gene TRBJ2-7; 9 nucleotides align to TRBD1. The CDR3 consists of 14 residues. The V segment lost 7 bases and the J segment 1 base; nucleotides outside the gene matches: 5. Germline V lookup: CDR1 SGHAT, CDR2 FQNNGV. The CDR3 loop reads CASNSGTGSYEQYF. The CDR3, as DNA: TGTGCCAGCAACTCGGGGACAGGGTCCTACGAGCAGTACTTC.

The J gene is TRBJ2-1, the V gene TRBV27; possible D gene TRBD1, 6 bases. V was clipped by 7 bases and J by 6 bases, with 19 bases between them. The CDR3 extends over 15 amino acids. The germline V gene encodes CDR1 MNHEY and CDR2 SMNVEV (reference sequence). CDR3 region: CASNTQGRLPNEQFF. The CDR3 DNA follows: TGTGCCAGCAACACTCAGGGGCGACTACCCAATGAGCAGTTCTTC.

This rearrangement joins TRBV20-1 to TRBJ2-1; D may be TRBD1 (5 bases). V gave up 8 bases and J gave up 6 bases, with 8 bases separating them. The CDR3 loop spans 10 amino acids. From germline, CDR1 is DFQATT and CDR2 SNEGSKA (reference sequence). The DNA for the CDR3 is TGCAGTCCAAGGGGCAATGAGCAGTTCTTC. It codes for CSPRGNEQFF.

The chain recombines TRBV4-1 with TRBJ2-6; tentative D call: TRBD2 (6 bases). Germline CDR1 reads MGHRA; CDR2 reads YSYEKL. The CDR3 covers 15 residues. V was cut by 5 bases and J by 4 bases, with 12 bases left in between. The CDR3 nucleotides read TGCGCCAGCAGCGCGGGGAACTCCGGGGCCAACGTCCTGACTTTC. Translated: CASSAGNSGANVLTF.

The chain links TRBV6-4 to TRBJ2-5; 7 nucleotides line up with TRBD1. The germline gives CDR1 MRHNA, CDR2 SNTAGT. V was pared by 0 bases and J by 5 bases, with 9 bases of the junction left unmatched. This CDR3 is 16 amino acids long. CDR3 loop: CASSDSKLGGAETQYF. The CDR3 bases are TGTGCCAGCAGTGACTCGAAACTAGGGGGCGCGGAGACCCAGTACTTC.

This rearrangement joins TRBV28 to TRBJ2-7, with TRBD2 identical over 12 bases. Germline V gene data show CDR1 as MDHEN and CDR2 as SYDVKM. The CDR3 runs to 18 residues. J gave up 6 bases and V 2 bases, and 14 bases lay outside the gene matches. CDR3 in amino acids: CASSLMALAGGVRFEQYF. The CDR3 DNA follows: TGTGCCAGCAGTTTAATGGCACTAGCGGGAGGAGTTCGATTCGAGCAGTACTTC.

The V call is TRBV18, the J call TRBJ1-1, with TRBD1 as a possible D gene (5 bases). Per the germline V gene, CDR1 is KGHSH and CDR2 is LQKENI. Deletions cut 6 bases from V and 10 bases from J, with 18 bases between. This CDR3 region has 13 residues. CDR3 sequence reads: CASSKTETPGAFF. The CDR3 bases are TGTGCCAGCTCTAAGACAGAGACTCCTGGAGCTTTCTTT.

This clone turned up a few times. This chain connects TRBV7-9 to TRBJ2-2; D is unresolved. This CDR3 has 14 residues. Trimming pared 0 bases from V and 6 bases from J, leaving 8 bases between. Germline V gene data show CDR1 as SEHNR and CDR2 as FQNEAQ (reference sequence). The CDR3 DNA sequence: TGTGCCAGCAGCTTAGCCTTAATAGCCGGGGAGCTGTTTTTT. Its protein product is CASSLALIAGELFF.